A selection of T cell receptor beta chains follows, all from one sample in a study of T cell repertoires in cytomegalovirus infection. For these receptors, no antigen is known. TCRdb itself ran the reads through MiXCR, one entry per CDR3 protein. The table lists about 920,000 distinct CDR3 sequences, roughly 30% of them singletons. The sample was cultured CD8+ T cells from PBMCs, taken from culture after CMV antigen stimulation. All receptors derive from a human donor in good health (CMV status not recorded). Some clones in this sample may be carry-over from other donors' samples. The CDR3 runs from the conserved cysteine through the conserved F or W. A D gene is named only where the DNA matches it firmly. Clone size is shown for a subset of rows, as once, few, many or a class of expanded clone.

D gene	J gene	V gene	clone size	CDR3 DNA	CDR3 protein
.	TRBJ2-1	TRBV7-6	few	TGTGCCAGCAGCCCGCAGGGGTCACCCTACAATGAGCAGTTCTTC	CASSPQGSPYNEQFF
.	TRBJ2-2	TRBV27	.	TGTGCCAGCAGCGGTATCCCCAACACCGGGGAGCTGTTTTTT	CASSGIPNTGELFF
TRBD1	TRBJ1-1	TRBV7-9	.	TGTGCCAGCAGCCACCGGCCGGGACAGTCAATTGAAGCTTTCTTT	CASSHRPGQSIEAFF
.	TRBJ2-5	TRBV11-1	few	TGTGCCAGCAGCTTAGCGTGGGGGCTAGAGACCCAGTACTTC	CASSLAWGLETQYF
.	TRBJ1-4	TRBV27	few	TGTGCCAGCACCCCCGGGACGGCGGGTAATGAAAAACTGTTTTTT	CASTPGTAGNEKLFF
.	TRBJ2-3	TRBV7-6	.	TGTGCCAGCAGCTTTCTGGACTCTTACACAGATACGCAGTATTTT	CASSFLDSYTDTQYF
TRBD2	TRBJ2-5	TRBV4-1	.	TGCGCCAGCAGCCAAGAAATTCGCGCGGGGGACCAAGAGACCCAGTACTTC	CASSQEIRAGDQETQYF
.	TRBJ2-5	TRBV27	few	TGTGCCAGCAGTTTGTTCCCCCAAGAGACCCAGTACTTC	CASSLFPQETQYF
.	TRBJ2-2	TRBV7-9	few	TGTGCCAGCAGCTTAAGGGCTGGAAGCAACACCGGGGAGCTGTTTTTT	CASSLRAGSNTGELFF
TRBD2	TRBJ2-3	TRBV5-1	few	TGCGCCAGCAGCTTGTCCCTACTAGCGGGGGGGCCCACAGATACGCAGTATTTT	CASSLSLLAGGPTDTQYF
.	TRBJ2-5	TRBV12-3/TRBV12-4	.	TGTGCCAGCAGCCCCGGGCCTTCCTTGCAAGAGACCCAGTACTTC	CASSPGPSLQETQYF
.	TRBJ1-1	TRBV24-1	.	TGTGCCACCAGTGAATTTATGGGGGCTGAAGCTTTCTTT	CATSEFMGAEAFF
TRBD2	TRBJ2-5	TRBV5-1	few	TGCGCCAGCAGCCCGGGACTAGCGGGGGCCTACCAAGAGACCCAGTACTTC	CASSPGLAGAYQETQYF
TRBD1	TRBJ2-3	TRBV28	.	TGTGCCAGCAGTTTATATCGACAGGGCGATTGGACAGATACGCAGTATTTT	CASSLYRQGDWTDTQYF
.	TRBJ2-5	TRBV28	.	TGTGCCAGCAGTCCTTGGGATGTCCAGTACTTC	CASSPWDVQYF
.	TRBJ1-2	TRBV12-5	few	TGTGCTAGTGGTTTACAGGACGTAAACTATGGCTACACCTTC	CASGLQDVNYGYTF
.	TRBJ2-7	TRBV7-9	.	TGTGCCAGCAGCGACCGATACTACGAGCAGTACTTC	CASSDRYYEQYF
TRBD1	TRBJ1-6	TRBV14	.	TGTGCCAGCAGCCAGCAGGGGGCTGGTAATTCACCCCTCCACTTT	CASSQQGAGNSPLHF
.	TRBJ1-1	TRBV12-3/TRBV12-4	few	TGTGCCAGCACAGTAGGGGGGACTGAAGCTTTCTTT	CASTVGGTEAFF
.	TRBJ1-6	TRBV28	few	TGTGCCAGCCTTGACACAGGGCATAATTCACCCCTCCACTTT	CASLDTGHNSPLHF